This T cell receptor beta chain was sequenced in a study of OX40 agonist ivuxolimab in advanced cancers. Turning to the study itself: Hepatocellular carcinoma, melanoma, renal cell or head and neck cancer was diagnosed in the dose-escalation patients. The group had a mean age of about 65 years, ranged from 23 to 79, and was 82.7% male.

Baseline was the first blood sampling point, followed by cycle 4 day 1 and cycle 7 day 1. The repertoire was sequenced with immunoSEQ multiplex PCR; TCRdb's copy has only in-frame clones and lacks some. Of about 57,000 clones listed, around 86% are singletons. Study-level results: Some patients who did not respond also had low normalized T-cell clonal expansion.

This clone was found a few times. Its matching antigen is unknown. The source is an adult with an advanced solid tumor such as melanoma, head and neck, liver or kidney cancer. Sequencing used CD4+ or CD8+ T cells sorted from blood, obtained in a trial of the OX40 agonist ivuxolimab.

The CDR3 sequence is CASSLSYRGTSTDTQYF. The DNA for the CDR3 is TGTGCCAGCAGCTTATCCTACAGGGGAACTAGCACAGATACGCAGTATTTT. The rearrangement uses TRBV7-2 and TRBJ2-3, with 7 bases fitting TRBD1. The V gene's germline CDR1 is SGHTA and CDR2 FQGNSA. The V segment lost 2 bases and the J segment 0 bases; nucleotides outside the gene matches: 8. The CDR3 covers 17 residues.